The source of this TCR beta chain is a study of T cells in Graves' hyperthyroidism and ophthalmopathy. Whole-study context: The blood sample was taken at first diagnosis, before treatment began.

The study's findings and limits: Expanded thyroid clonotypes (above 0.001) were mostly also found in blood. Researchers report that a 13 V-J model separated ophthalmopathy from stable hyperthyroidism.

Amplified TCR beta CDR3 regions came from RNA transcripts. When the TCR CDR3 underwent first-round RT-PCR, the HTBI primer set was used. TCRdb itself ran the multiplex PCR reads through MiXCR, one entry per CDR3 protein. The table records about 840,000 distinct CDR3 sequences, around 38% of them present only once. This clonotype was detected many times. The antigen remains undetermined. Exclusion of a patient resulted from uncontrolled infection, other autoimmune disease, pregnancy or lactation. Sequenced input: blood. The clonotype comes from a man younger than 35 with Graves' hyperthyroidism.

The CDR3 sequence: CASSLMAEETQYF. CDR3 nucleotides: TGTGCCAGCAGCTTAATGGCTGAAGAGACCCAGTACTTC. The chain combines TRBV7-2 with TRBJ2-5; no definite D call. CDR3 length: 13 amino acids. The ends were cut back, 2 bases at V and 3 bases at J, with 7 bases in the middle. CDR1 is SGHTA, CDR2 FQGNSA, per germline.